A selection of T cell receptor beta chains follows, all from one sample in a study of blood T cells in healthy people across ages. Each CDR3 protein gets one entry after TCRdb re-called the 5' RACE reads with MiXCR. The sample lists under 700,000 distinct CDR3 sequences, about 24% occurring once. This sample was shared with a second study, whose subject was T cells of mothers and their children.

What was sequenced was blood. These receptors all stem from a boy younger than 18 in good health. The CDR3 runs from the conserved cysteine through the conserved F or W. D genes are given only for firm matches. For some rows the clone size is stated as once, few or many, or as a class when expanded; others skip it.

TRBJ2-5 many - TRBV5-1 CASSEDRGGETQYF TGCGCCAGCAGCGAAGACAGGGGAGGGGAGACCCAGTACTTC
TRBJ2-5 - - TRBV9 CASSVDVGTETQYF TGTGCCAGCAGCGTTGACGTAGGGACGGAGACCCAGTACTTC
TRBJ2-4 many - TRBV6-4 CASSDSYCFGGTENIQYF TGTGCCAGCAGTGACTCATATTGCTTCGGCGGGACAGAAAACATTCAGTACTTC
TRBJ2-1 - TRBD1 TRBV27 CASSLSSSRFGTGNNEQFF TGTGCCAGCAGTTTAAGTTCTTCTCGTTTCGGGACAGGGAACAATGAGCAGTTCTTC
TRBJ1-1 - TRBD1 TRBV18 CASTSTGRDAEAFF TGTGCCAGCACCTCGACAGGGAGAGACGCTGAAGCTTTCTTT
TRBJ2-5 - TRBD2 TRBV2 CASRNSLAAAPKETQYF TGTGCCAGCCGAAATTCACTAGCGGCCGCCCCCAAAGAGACCCAGTACTTC
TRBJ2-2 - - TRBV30 CAWSSGAETGELFF TGTGCCTGGAGCTCGGGGGCTGAAACCGGGGAGCTGTTTTTT
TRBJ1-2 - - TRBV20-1 CSASGIYGYTF TGCAGTGCTAGTGGCATCTATGGCTACACCTTC
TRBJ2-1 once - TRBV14 CASSQVSVYNEQFF TGTGCCAGCAGCCAAGTTTCAGTCTACAATGAGCAGTTCTTC
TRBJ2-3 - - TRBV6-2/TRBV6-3 CASSYVRLRGDTQYF TGTGCCAGCAGTTACGTCCGACTCCGGGGAGATACGCAGTATTTT
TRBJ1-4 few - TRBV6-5 CASSYFSGQGREKLFF TGTGCCAGCAGTTACTTTTCCGGCCAGGGTCGGGAAAAACTGTTTTTT
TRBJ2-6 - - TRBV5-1 CASSLSYRAAGANVLTF TGCGCCAGCAGCTTGAGTTACAGGGCGGCGGGGGCCAACGTCCTGACTTTC
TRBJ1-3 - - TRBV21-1 CASSKKGEPNTIYF TGTGCCAGCAGCAAAAAGGGAGAACCGAACACCATATATTTT
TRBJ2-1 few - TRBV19 CASSTNSDNEQFF TGTGCCAGTAGTACCAACTCAGACAATGAGCAGTTCTTC
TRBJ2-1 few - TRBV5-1 CASSLWQGSYNEQFF TGCGCCAGCAGCTTGTGGCAGGGGTCCTACAATGAGCAGTTCTTC
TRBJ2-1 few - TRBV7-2 CASSYGPTPYNEQFF TGTGCCAGCAGCTACGGACCCACACCCTACAATGAGCAGTTCTTC
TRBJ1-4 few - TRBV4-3 CASSQLGIATNEKLFF TGCGCCAGCAGCCAACTGGGGATCGCAACTAATGAAAAACTGTTTTTT
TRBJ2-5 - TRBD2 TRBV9 CASSVSRGSNQETQYF TGTGCCAGCAGCGTATCGCGGGGGTCCAACCAAGAGACCCAGTACTTC
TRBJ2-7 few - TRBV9 CASRVDEQYF TGTGCCAGCAGGGTCGACGAGCAGTACTTC
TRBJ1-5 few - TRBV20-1 CSARDGRGGNQPQHF TGCAGTGCTAGAGATGGTAGGGGGGGCAATCAGCCCCAGCATTTT